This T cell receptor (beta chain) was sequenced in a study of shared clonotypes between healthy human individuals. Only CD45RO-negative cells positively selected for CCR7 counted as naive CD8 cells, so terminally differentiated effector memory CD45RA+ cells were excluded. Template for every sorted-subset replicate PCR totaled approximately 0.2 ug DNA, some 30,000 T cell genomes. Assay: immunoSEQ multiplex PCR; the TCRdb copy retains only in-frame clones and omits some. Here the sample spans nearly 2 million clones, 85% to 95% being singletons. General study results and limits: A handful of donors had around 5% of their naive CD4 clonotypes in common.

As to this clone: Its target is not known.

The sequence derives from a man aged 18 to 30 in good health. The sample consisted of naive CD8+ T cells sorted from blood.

The CDR3 bases are TGTGCCAGCCGAGGGGGTATAGCGGCCCTCCACTTT. It yields the protein CASRGGIAALHF. The V gene is TRBV6-5, the J gene TRBJ1-6; TRBD1 might be the D (6 bases). The CDR3 covers 12 residues. The V and J ends lost 8 bases and 14 bases respectively, with 16 bases between them. Germline CDR1 reads MNHEY; CDR2 reads SVGAGI.